This TCR beta chain was captured in a study of OX40 agonist ivuxolimab in advanced cancers. Overall study: The patients received ivuxolimab by intravenous route every 2 weeks at 0.01 to 10 mg/kg. The study reported partial responses in three patients: one hepatocellular carcinoma, two cutaneous melanoma.

People who had autoimmune disease history or systemic immunosuppression were excluded. On cycle 4 day 1 and cycle 7 day 1, as well as at baseline, blood was sampled. The junction had 8 bases not matched to a gene; V was cut back by 1 base and J by 2 bases. Germline V gives CDR1 LNHNV, CDR2 YYDKDF (reference sequence). The CDR3 is 17 residues long. The table came from immunoSEQ multiplex PCR; TCRdb's copy has only in-frame clones and leaves some out. The table lists approximately 33,000 clones, 90% of them singletons, with approximately 26% in the top ten. This receptor was identified in an adult with an advanced solid tumor such as melanoma, head and neck, liver or kidney cancer. This specimen consisted of CD4+ or CD8+ T cells sorted from blood, obtained in a trial of the OX40 agonist ivuxolimab. This chain connects TRBV15 to TRBJ1-2, with 9 bases identical to TRBD1. The CDR3 sequence: CATSRGVQQGANYGYTF. The CDR3 region has the DNA TGTGCCACCAGCAGAGGGGTCCAACAGGGGGCGAACTATGGCTACACCTTC.